What follows describes a single T cell receptor beta chain. Antigen: not known. This sample stems from a study of cytomegalovirus exposure and HLA in healthy donors. About the research overall: HLA-typed donors were the source of roughly 80 million unique TCRs held in an early data release. Findings and limits, study-wide: Versus the approximately 700-donor mean, an Asian-associated ancestry cluster reportedly showed fewer N-insertions in a later analysis. Association of a missense DCLRE1C variant with TCR beta V- and J-gene trimming was reported in a later analysis.

60 Vbeta and 13 Jbeta primers were used in PCR. The method was immunoSEQ multiplex PCR; TCRdb's version includes in-frame clones alone and lacks a portion of them. This table lists about 41,000 clones. V lost 3 bases and J lost 4; bases outside the gene matches: 7. The CDR3 extends over 16 amino acids. Germline V lookup: CDR1 LGHNA, CDR2 YNFKEQ. The chain combines TRBV4-2 with TRBJ2-3; 10 bases map to TRBD2. This TCR came from a man aged 25-45 years in good health and CMV-seronegative. What was sequenced was PBMCs. CDR3 sequence: CASSQASSGGADTQYF. The CDR3 region has the DNA TGTGCCAGCAGCCAGGCTTCTAGCGGGGGTGCAGATACGCAGTATTTT.